This T cell receptor beta chain comes out of a study of shared clonotypes between healthy human individuals (TCRdb year 2020). The study in broad terms: Two women and a few men aged 18 to 49 years were included in the cohort. Different laboratories and diverse techniques were used to prepare libraries and sequence TCR repertoires, to increase sequencing depth and limit assay-specific biases. Per donor, three plates each were used for CD4 naive and CD4 memory, two for CD8 naive, and one for CD8 memory. The study deeply sequenced blood TCR repertoires of about 5 healthy adults to estimate repertoire size and the extent of clonotype sharing between individuals. Per donor, leukapheresis produced somewhere between about 0.9 and 9.5 billion PBMCs. Overall study outcomes, separate from this receptor: Compared with non-shared clonotypes, the clonotypes found in all four sorted-subset donors had higher generation probabilities. Across a handful of donors, around 5% of naive CD4, approximately 3.5% of naive CD8, around 2.1% of memory CD4, and under 0.45% of memory CD8 clonotypes were shared. Sampling was restricted to blood, and TCR repertoires in tissues likely differ from the TCR repertoires found in blood. Estimated clonotype richness was generally larger for naive than for memory subsets. The small number of donors limited the genetic and exposure-history diversity represented. Based on pairwise subsampling, the degree of clonotype sharing among donors was expected to be affected by sequencing depth. Rarefaction of sorted-subset datasets indicated incomplete sequencing despite the large sequencing depth.

TCR CDR3 regions were amplified from genomic DNA by multiplex PCR using the deep immunoSEQ assay. Extracted genomic DNA from each cell subset was distributed evenly across all wells of several immunoSEQ 96-well plates, and each plate was treated as a replicate. Each replicate PCR for sorted subsets received about 0.2 ug genomic DNA, equal to roughly 33,000 T cell genomes. Purified libraries were quantified with a Qubit 3.0 fluorometer, sized on a Bioanalyzer 2100, and re-quantified with the KAPA Library Quantification kit. Each immunoSEQ 96-well plate was sequenced on its own single-read 150-cycle Illumina NextSeq 550 flow cell. On the study's bioinformatics: The immunoSEQ output contained only junctional sequences without quality scores, so filtering could not match that applied to full-length reads. Sequences were annotated with PyIR, a Python wrapper for IgBLAST v1.9, using IMGT germline references to assign V/J genes and CDR3. Reads with weak V/J assignments (E-value above 1e-6), missing CDR3, stop codons, out-of-frame junctions, or ambiguous translated residues were removed. A V3J clonotype was defined by an identical inferred V gene, J gene, and CDR3 amino acid sequence. To compute the percentage overlap between repertoires, the number of shared unique clonotypes was divided by the size of the smaller repertoire. RTK rarefaction, the Chao1 estimator, and Recon v2.1 estimates of unobserved clonotypes were used to assess repertoire richness. For all TCRbeta clonotypes obtained by the gDNA method from a handful of donors, generation probabilities were computed with OLGA. TCRdb re-hosts the immuneACCESS table, in-frame sequences only. Its copies lack some clones; in the studies checked, an unresolved V gene accounts for under half of them, and the cause for the rest is not known. V and J calls and clone size are copied from that table; D and trimming were computed from the DNA. The sample table shows over 2 million clones, and roughly 94% are seen once. The ten largest clones add up to 0.85% to 1.2% of the sample.

Only one count was recorded for this clone. The target of this receptor is not known. Qualities for individual bases were not recorded, and no much larger clone is one base off. CD8 naive samples were obtained by positive selection for CCR7 among CD45RO-negative cells, yielding a CD45RA+CCR7+ population from which TemRA cells were excluded. Healthy HIV-negative adults with no recently reported acute infections or vaccinations were included as donors. Every donor was a Caucasian adult residing in Nashville, Tennessee, USA. Blood was collected by leukapheresis, and PBMCs were isolated by Ficoll-Histopaque density gradient centrifugation and then cryopreserved in liquid nitrogen vapor phase. Purity and quantity of every magnetically sorted T cell population were checked by analytical flow cytometry. Genomic DNA was isolated from every sorted fraction and measured by UV absorbance on a Nanodrop 2000c.

Trimming at the junction amounts to 8 bases on V and 2 bases on J, and the germline ends lie 7 bases apart. The germline V gene encodes CDR1 SNHLY and CDR2 FYNNEI. From its cysteine to its phenylalanine, the CDR3 spans 12 amino acids. The entry retains the CDR3 DNA only, 36 bases that are in frame from base 1. Sequenced sample: naive CD8+ T cells sorted from blood. The sample's cell subset or site label, decoded: CD45RA+CCR7+. This TCR came from a man aged 18 to 29 in good health. The V and J segments used are TRBV2 and TRBJ1-3; TRBD1 could be the D gene, as 5 bases match. CDR3 reads: CASETAGNTIYF. Read as DNA, the sequence is TGTGCCAGCGAGACAGCTGGAAACACCATATATTTT. Reference TRBV2 and TRBJ1-3 genes cover what lies past the CDR3, so the full variable domain is EPEVTQTPSHQVTQMGQEVILRCVPISNHLYFYWYRQILGQKVEFLVSFYNNEISEKSEIFDDQFSVERPDGSNFTLKIRSTKLEDSAMYFCASETAGNTIYFGEGSWLTVV.